These 5 T cell receptor beta chains were all obtained from the same sample, sequenced in a study of shared clonotypes between healthy human individuals. Method: immunoSEQ multiplex PCR; TCRdb's copy keeps in-frame clones and lacks some. The sample lists around 2.1 million clones; roughly 91% were seen once. Naive CD8 cells comprised CD45RO-negative, CCR7-positively selected cells, excluding terminally differentiated effector memory CD45RA+ cells. The sequenced sample was naive CD8+ T cells from PBMCs. These receptors originate from a man younger than 30 in good health. Some clones in this sample may be carry-over from other donors' samples.

Only a few counts were recorded for this clone. The chain carries TRBV10-1 and TRBJ1-5; TRBD1 is a possible D gene (6 bases). Trimming shortened V by 4 bases and J by 0 bases, and 16 bases separated the two germline ends. Germline CDR1 reads WNHNN; CDR2 reads SYGVQD (reference sequence). The CDR3 extends over 17 amino acids. This CDR3 is CASSGPGGGHSNQPQHF. CDR3 in DNA: TGCGCCAGCAGTGGGCCGGGGGGCGGCCATAGCAATCAGCCCCAGCATTTT.

The V gene is TRBV28, the J gene TRBJ1-5; possible D gene TRBD1, 6 bases. Germline CDR1 is MDHEN and CDR2 is SYDVKM. V lost 5 bases and J lost 3, with 14 bases in between. The CDR3 extends over 15 amino acids. CDR3 bases: TGTGCCAGCAGTGGGATAGGGGGGAACAATCAGCCCCAGCATTTT. Protein sequence: CASSGIGGNNQPQHF.

CDR3: CASSDPQGSGRGQYF. As DNA, the CDR3 is TGTGCCAGCAGCGACCCTCAGGGGTCGGGGCGTGGCCAGTACTTC. The chain joins TRBV28 to TRBJ2-5, with D possibly being TRBD1 (6 bases). In germline, CDR1 is MDHEN, CDR2 SYDVKM. The CDR3 is made up of 15 amino acids. With 6 bases removed from V and 10 bases from J, the gap between germline ends came to 24 bases.

V is TRBV15 and J is TRBJ2-3; D gene ambiguous. The V and J ends lost 5 bases and 2 bases respectively, with 14 bases between them. Germline CDR1 reads LNHNV; CDR2 reads YYDKDF (reference sequence). CDR3 length: 15 residues. The CDR3 DNA sequence: TGTGCCACCAGCCATGCCCGCCGGTCCACAGATACGCAGTATTTT. Protein product: CATSHARRSTDTQYF.

This clone was observed once. The chain employs TRBV6-5 and TRBJ2-7; 8 nucleotides line up with TRBD1. With 8 bases clipped from V and 0 bases from J, the junction kept 9 bases outside the gene matches. Germline V gene sequence: CDR1 MNHEY, CDR2 SVGAGI. The CDR3 totals 15 residues. CDR3 loop: CASGDRTASSYEQYF. DNA of the CDR3: TGTGCCAGCGGGGACAGGACGGCCAGCTCCTACGAGCAGTACTTC.